These 19 T cell receptor beta chains originate from one sample sequenced in a study of T-cell reconstitution after alpha-beta-depleted transplantation in children (TCRdb year 2016). The protocol used for the library was PCR. TCRdb names Illumina HiSeq 2500 as the instrument used. Molecular barcoding was employed in the preparation of TCR libraries, with unique molecular identifiers being used to normalize TCRbeta repertoire quantification. TCRdb reprocessed the public reads (quality trimming at Q25 with fastp, clone calling with MiXCR) and kept in-frame beta chains. CDR3 protein duplicates are merged, each entry listing the most common genes and DNA. This sample has fewer than 150,000 distinct CDR3 sequences in its table, and about 9.6% of those were observed once. The top ten hold 24% of the sample. This sample's treatment or condition label indicates: allogeneic hematopoietic cell transplantation with graft depleted of TCRalphabeta T cells and CD19 B cells.

Sequences were derived from PBMCs, mostly from graft donor cells, sampled 180 days after TCRalphabeta/CD19-depleted stem cell transplant. Source of these receptors: a girl under three years old who had a stem cell transplant for combined immunodeficiency, so the T cells may come from the graft donor.

The chain uses TRBV12-3 or TRBV12-4 and TRBJ2-1; 8 bases fit TRBD1. The J segment lost 6 bases and the V segment lost 4 bases, leaving 2 bases of the junction unmatched. This CDR3 has 13 amino acids. The CDR3 reads CASSSDRGNEQFF. The DNA for the CDR3 is TGTGCCAGCAGTTCTGACAGGGGCAATGAGCAGTTCTTC.

This clonotype was recorded at least ten times. The chain links TRBV5-1 to TRBJ2-1, with D maybe TRBD2 (6 bases). CDR3 length: 15 amino acids. Germline V gene sequence: CDR1 SGHRS, CDR2 YFSETQ. Trimming took 0 bases from V and 5 from J, leaving 12 bases between them. The CDR3 DNA sequence: TGCGCCAGCAGCTTGGCCGCGGGAATAAACAATGAGCAGTTCTTC. Residues: CASSLAAGINNEQFF.

The table lists this clonotype with a few counts. The gene calls are TRBV6-1 and TRBJ2-3; a possible D gene is TRBD2 (6 bases). Germline V CDR1 and CDR2: MNHNS, SASEGT. The CDR3 covers 16 residues. Trimming took off 5 bases at V and 2 bases at J, with 17 bases between the two ends. The DNA of the CDR3 is TGTGCCAGCAGTCCGAAGTGGGGGGTACACACAGATACGCAGTATTTT. It translates to CASSPKWGVHTDTQYF.

V and J are TRBV7-2 and TRBJ2-5; TRBD2 might be the D (7 bases). The germline V gene has CDR1 SGHTA and CDR2 FQGNSA. There are 16 residues in the CDR3. V lost 0 bases and J 0 bases, leaving 11 bases between the germline ends. The CDR3 spells CASSLAGGAYQETQYF. As DNA, the CDR3 is TGTGCCAGCAGCTTAGCGGGGGGGGCTTACCAAGAGACCCAGTACTTC.

The CDR3 DNA is TGTGCCAGCAGTGCCGGGACATTCTACGAGCAGTACTTC. It yields the protein CASSAGTFYEQYF. This chain uses TRBV12-3 or TRBV12-4 with TRBJ2-7; possibly TRBD1 for D (6 bases). V shed 5 bases and J shed 3 bases, with 11 bases lying between them. There are 13 residues in the CDR3.

A few counts support this clonotype. The V call is TRBV20-1, the J call TRBJ1-2, with 12 nucleotides matching TRBD1. The CDR3 totals 14 residues. CDR1 is DFQATT and CDR2 is SNEGSKA in the germline V gene (reference sequence). The V and J ends lost 6 bases and 4 bases, in that order; junction bases with no gene match: 6. CDR3 residues: CSATGQGAIYGYTF. CDR3 nucleotides: TGCAGTGCGACGGGACAGGGGGCTATCTATGGCTACACCTTC.

The CDR3 nucleotides read TGCGCCAGCAGCTCGCGGACAGGGGGCAGAAGAAATTCACCCCTCCACTTT. This gives the protein CASSSRTGGRRNSPLHF. The chain is built from TRBV5-1 and TRBJ1-6, with 11 bases matching TRBD1. This CDR3 is built from 17 residues. J was trimmed by 7 bases and V by 3 bases; bases with no gene match: 9. Germline V gene sequence: CDR1 SGHRS, CDR2 YFSETQ.

The J gene is TRBJ1-5, the V gene TRBV5-6; 9 nucleotides align to TRBD1. Germline V gene data show CDR1 as SGHDT and CDR2 as YYEEEE. The CDR3 has 15 residues. The J segment lost 3 bases and the V segment lost 4 bases, leaving 5 bases of the junction unmatched. This chain's CDR3 is CASSPGTGNNQPQHF. The CDR3 DNA is TGTGCCAGCAGCCCGGGGACAGGGAACAATCAGCCCCAGCATTTT.

This clonotype was observed many times. The chain employs TRBV29-1 and TRBJ1-3; D unresolved. With 3 bases removed from V and 4 bases from J, the gap between germline ends came to 4 bases. The CDR3 has 11 amino acids. Per germline, CDR1 SQVTM and CDR2 ANQGSEA. Written as DNA, the CDR3 is TGCAGCGTTGAGGAGGGAAACACCATATATTTT. Amino acids: CSVEEGNTIYF.

This clonotype was counted between two and nine times. The chain combines TRBV7-8 with TRBJ2-5, with TRBD2 identical over 7 bases. V shed 0 bases, J shed 5 bases, and the junction held 9 bases outside the gene matches. Germline V lookup: CDR1 SGHVS, CDR2 FQNEAQ. The CDR3 loop spans 16 amino acids. The CDR3 reads CASSLAGGRLGETQYF. CDR3 nucleotides: TGTGCCAGCAGCTTAGCGGGAGGGAGGCTTGGCGAGACCCAGTACTTC.

This clonotype has a handful of counts. This CDR3 reads CASSLRGYNEQFF. DNA of the CDR3: TGTGCCAGCAGCTTGAGGGGGTACAATGAGCAGTTCTTC. The V call is TRBV7-2, the J call TRBJ2-1; tentatively, D is TRBD1 (6 bases). This CDR3 region has 13 residues. V was cut by 3 bases and J by 4 bases, with 7 bases left in between. Germline CDR1 SGHTA, CDR2 FQGNSA.

This clonotype showed up just a few times. The chain combines TRBV7-2 with TRBJ1-5; D is perhaps TRBD1 (5 bases). The CDR3 spans 16 residues. V lost 5 bases and J 1 base, leaving 15 bases between the germline ends. CDR1 is SGHTA, CDR2 FQGNSA, per germline. CDR3 in amino acids: CASSPHGAVSNQPQHF. CDR3 nucleotide sequence: TGTGCCAGCAGCCCACACGGGGCCGTCAGCAATCAGCCCCAGCATTTT.

This chain links TRBV6-2 or TRBV6-3 with TRBJ1-1; D is undetermined. Germline V gene lookup returns CDR1 MNHEY and CDR2 SVGEGT. Trimming pared 2 bases from V and 2 bases from J, leaving 3 bases between. This CDR3 contains 12 residues. CDR3 sequence: CASSYVNTEAFF. In DNA form, the CDR3 reads TGTGCCAGCAGTTACGTCAACACTGAAGCTTTCTTT.

There are a few counts of this clonotype. This chain uses TRBV7-8 with TRBJ2-7; 12 bases agree with TRBD2. Germline values: CDR1 SGHVS, CDR2 FQNEAQ. J lost 6 bases, V lost 3 bases, and 9 bases had no gene match. This CDR3 has 16 residues. The CDR3 region is CASSFLAGGLRFEQYF. CDR3 nucleotide sequence: TGTGCCAGCAGCTTCCTAGCGGGGGGGCTTAGGTTCGAGCAGTACTTC. Full variable domain (rest looked up from reference TRBV7-8 and TRBJ2-7): GAGVSQSPRYKVAKRGQDVALRCDPISGHVSLFWYQQALGQGPEFLTYFQNEAQLDKSGLPSDRFFAERPEGSVSTLKIQRTQQEDSAVYLCASSFLAGGLRFEQYFGPGTRLTVT.

The J gene is TRBJ2-7, the V gene TRBV20-1; unclear D gene. Trimming removed 0 bases from V and 2 bases from J, with 11 bases in between. This CDR3 is built from 14 residues. Germline values: CDR1 DFQATT, CDR2 SNEGSKA (reference sequence). Here the CDR3 DNA reads TGCAGTGCTAGAGATATGGGCAGAACCTACGAGCAGTACTTC. Translation gives CSARDMGRTYEQYF.

This clonotype was found a few times. The chain links TRBV5-1 to TRBJ2-7, with TRBD1 as a possible D gene (6 bases). Germline V gene sequence: CDR1 SGHRS, CDR2 YFSETQ. CDR3 length: 17 residues. The V gene lost 2 bases and the J gene lost 1 base, with 19 bases spanning the gap. Here the CDR3 reads CASSFGRGALASYEQYF. CDR3 DNA: TGCGCCAGCAGCTTCGGCAGGGGAGCCCTAGCTTCCTACGAGCAGTACTTC.

The chain joins TRBV24-1 to TRBJ2-2; no clear D gene. The CDR3 sequence is 15 residues long. The germline CDR1 and CDR2 sequences are KGHDR and SFDVKD. Trimming removed 0 bases from V and 4 bases from J, with 8 bases in between. As DNA, the CDR3 is TGTGCCACCAGTGATTTGAGGACGGGCACCGGGGAGCTGTTTTTT. It is translated as CATSDLRTGTGELFF.

This clonotype was found a few times. The CDR3, as DNA: TGTGCCAGCAGCCCCTGGGAACAGGGGGGAACTGAAGCTTTCTTT. This encodes CASSPWEQGGTEAFF. The V and J genes are TRBV9 and TRBJ1-1; TRBD1 matches 8 bases. The CDR3 contains 15 residues. Germline V gene sequence: CDR1 SGDLS, CDR2 YYNGEE. V gave up 4 bases and J gave up 5 bases; unmatched junction bases: 10.

CDR3 residues: CASSLVPDRVENEQYF. The CDR3 DNA is TGTGCCAGCAGTCTAGTCCCGGACAGGGTGGAGAACGAGCAGTACTTC. V gene TRBV2 combines with J gene TRBJ2-7; 8 bases match TRBD1. The J segment lost 5 bases and the V segment lost 5 bases, leaving 14 bases of the junction unmatched. The CDR3 sequence is 16 residues long. Looked up from germline, CDR1 is SNHLY and CDR2 is FYNNEI.